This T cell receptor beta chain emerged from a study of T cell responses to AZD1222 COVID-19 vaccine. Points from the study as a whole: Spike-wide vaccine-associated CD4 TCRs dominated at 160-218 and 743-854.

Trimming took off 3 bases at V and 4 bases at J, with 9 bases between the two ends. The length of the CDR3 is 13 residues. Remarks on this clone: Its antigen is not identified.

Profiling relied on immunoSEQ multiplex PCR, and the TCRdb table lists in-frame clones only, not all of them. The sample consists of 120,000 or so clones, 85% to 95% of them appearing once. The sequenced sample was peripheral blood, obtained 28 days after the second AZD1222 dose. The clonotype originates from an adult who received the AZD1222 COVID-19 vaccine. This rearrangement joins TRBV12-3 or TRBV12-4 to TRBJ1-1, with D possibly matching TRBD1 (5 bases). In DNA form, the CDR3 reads TGTGCCAGCAGTTTCACCAGGGTCACTGAAGCTTTCTTT. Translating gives CASSFTRVTEAFF.